This TCR beta chain stems from a study of blood T cell repertoires in COVID-19. Only in-frame clones appear in the TCRdb table, and some are missing; sequencing was by immunoSEQ multiplex PCR. The top ten hold around 14% of the sample, which has 150,000 to 190,000 clones, around 87% seen once. This CDR3 spans 13 amino acids. Germline V lookup: CDR1 MNHEY, CDR2 SVGAGI. V was cut by 5 bases and J by 1 base, with 8 bases left in between. The origin of this receptor is a woman between 40 and 55 years old with acute or convalescent COVID-19. The V and J genes are TRBV6-5 and TRBJ1-2; D uncertain. The sequenced sample consisted of peripheral blood. The chain's CDR3 is CASSRTDNYGYTF. For the CDR3, the DNA is TGTGCCAGCAGTCGGACTGATAACTATGGCTACACCTTC.